A selection of T cell receptor beta chains follows, all from one sample in a study of vaccination effects on CD4 cells after COVID-19. The protocol was immunoSEQ multiplex PCR, while the TCRdb copy is restricted to in-frame clones and leaves out a portion. The table lists roughly 25,000 clones, around 79% of them singletons. Their specific antigens are unknown. Here the sequenced sample was CD4+ T cells from PBMCs cultured with HCoV-NL63 spike peptides, taken before COVID-19 vaccination. The receptors originated from a human donor who had a prior SARS-CoV-2 infection. Each CDR3 is given with its conserved first and last residue.

len	v_gene	CDR3aa
16	TRBV7-2	CASSDTSGPPTDTQYF
15	TRBV6-5	CASSSSGVSREKLFF
14	TRBV7-9	CASSLNIPGGEQYF
12	TRBV6-5	CASRKTVNEQFF
14	TRBV7-2	CASSLARRDTEAFF
17	TRBV6-1	CASSEPGHTPGGYGYTF
13	TRBV7-3	CASSQQPNYGYTF
15	TRBV28	CASSQLAGGAYEQYF
13	TRBV6-2/TRBV6-3	CASSYYRGDEQYF
16	TRBV6-5	CASSYSWVSSGNTIYF
13	TRBV30	CAWSSSGRDTQYF
15	TRBV7-2	CASSLYRGRSTEAFF
14	TRBV11-3	CASSRDRTTGELFF
13	TRBV11-3	CASSSGIYNEQFF
21	TRBV2	CASSVAPRGRSPSPNTGELFF
16	TRBV10-3	CAISEFIAGGPETQYF
17	TRBV6-2/TRBV6-3	CASTPQIRLAGVYEQYF
13	TRBV6-5	CASSFGGVTEAFF
17	TRBV4-3	CASSQDLAGVRTDTQYF
13	TRBV12-3/TRBV12-4	CASRVNRETEAFF
16	TRBV28	CASRTPGWFTNYGYTF
13	TRBV30	CAWSGALGSPLHF
14	TRBV5-4	CASSLHSRSYGYTF
15	TRBV30	CAWSVLTLGAYGYTF
15	TRBV7-9	CASSLGRTATKEQYF
15	TRBV15	CATSSGQEGPHEQYF
12	TRBV5-1	CASSLDPWDQYF
17	TRBV4-2	CASSQDFLRGGGETQYF
14	TRBV7-9	CASRGLQNTGELFF
15	TRBV7-9	CASTPSGLAGNEQFF
17	TRBV4-3	CASSQDPAGSDVYGYTF
18	TRBV10-3	CAISGTSGAPSSYNEQFF
15	TRBV3-1/TRBV3-2	CASSRLAGLGETQYF
16	TRBV7-3	CASSRSGGFFSYEQYF
18	TRBV13	CASSLGFWDTRSYNEQFF
17	TRBV5-4	CASSSQLTTDPRTEAFF
14	TRBV5-4	CASSPRGGLDEQYF
10	TRBV29-1	CSVGTDTQYF
16	TRBV9	CASSQGVAGVAETQYF
15	TRBV7-3	CASSLRRGPRNIQYF
15	TRBV7-9	CASSERGGSYNEQFF
16	TRBV30	CAWSPPGLEDNQPQHF
14	TRBV7-8	CASGRTSGSYEQYF
11	TRBV19	CASSTGVKAFF
14	TRBV5-1	CASSLKQENTEAFF
14	TRBV2	CASSEARQQDEQFF
15	TRBV4-3	CASSHDTSSYNEQFF
16	TRBV19	CASSIFVRWSADTQYF